The following is a T cell receptor beta chain sequence with its context. The sample comes from a study of monozygotic twins with inflammatory bowel disease. Per germline, CDR1 SGHRS and CDR2 YFSETQ. CDR3 length: 16 amino acids. TCRdb reprocessed the 5' RACE reads, keeping one entry per CDR3 protein, no DNA. This sample contains around 150,000 distinct CDR3 sequences. The chain uses TRBV5-1 and TRBJ2-5; TCRdb gives TRBD2 as the D gene, but with no DNA this cannot be confirmed. The receptor was isolated from a human donor with ulcerative colitis or Crohn's disease, or a healthy co-twin of an affected twin (not recorded which). The material sequenced was blood. The CDR3 spells CASSHRRGGGVETQYF.